The source of this T cell receptor beta chain is a study of shared T cell receptors in the human thymus. Profiled with immunoSEQ multiplex PCR; TCRdb holds only in-frame clones, not every one. The table lists 500,000 to 850,000 clones, around 87% of them singletons. CDR3 length equals 16 residues. Germline CDR1 MNHNY, CDR2 SVGAGI (reference sequence). About this clone: An end of the junction does not agree with germline; a read error may underlie this. Other DNA sequences of this sample code for an identical CDR3.

The sample was also linked to a second study, of human thymus T cells. Turning to that study: Thymus tissue for the work was resected from patients undergoing corrective heart surgery.

The rearrangement uses TRBV6-6 and TRBJ1-6, with 7 bases fitting TRBD1. The receptor was isolated from a boy younger than two with a congenital heart defect. Sequencing was carried out using thymocytes. CDR3 amino acids: CASSPRDREQNSPLHF. The CDR3 DNA reads as TGTGCCAGCAGCCCCCGAGACAGGGAGCAAAATTCCCCCCTCCACTTT.